The rows below give T cell receptor beta chains drawn from one sample of a study of long-term antiretroviral therapy in people with HIV. Generated by immunoSEQ multiplex PCR, the TCRdb table keeps only in-frame clones and is missing some. The data contain tens of thousands of clones, about 84% of them singletons. Source: unsorted PBMCs, taken 0.8 years before starting antiretroviral therapy. These receptors came from a man younger than 30 with HIV. CDR3s include the opening cysteine and the closing phenylalanine or tryptophan. The D gene is left open where the match is weak.

D gene	V gene	J gene	CDR3 protein	CDR3 DNA
-	TRBV9	TRBJ2-6	CASSGGALGANVLTF	TGTGCCAGCAGCGGTGGGGCCCTAGGGGCCAACGTCCTGACTTTC
-	TRBV19	TRBJ2-7	CASSMAQGRYEQYF	TGTGCCAGTAGTATGGCCCAGGGGAGGTACGAGCAGTACTTC
TRBD2	TRBV9	TRBJ2-2	CASSVVSGSSAGELFF	TGTGCCAGCAGCGTAGTGAGCGGGAGTAGCGCCGGGGAGCTGTTTTTT
TRBD1	TRBV5-4	TRBJ2-7	CASSLQTGTYEQYF	TGTGCCAGCAGCTTGCAGACAGGGACCTACGAGCAGTACTTC
TRBD1	TRBV7-9	TRBJ2-7	CASSRQGTGGGEQYF	TGTGCCAGCAGCCGACAGGGGACAGGGGGCGGCGAGCAGTACTTC
-	TRBV7-2	TRBJ2-5	CASSLIEGTGTQYF	TGTGCCAGCAGCTTAATTGAGGGGACGGGGACCCAGTACTTC
TRBD1	TRBV28	TRBJ1-2	CASSSHPGGARGYTF	TGTGCCAGCAGTTCCCACCCAGGGGGCGCGAGGGGCTACACCTTC
-	TRBV25-1	TRBJ1-4	CASARQDLNEKLFF	TGTGCCAGCGCCCGCCAGGATTTGAATGAAAAACTGTTTTTT
-	TRBV25-1	TRBJ1-2	CASRGTGLFYGYTF	TGTGCCAGTCGAGGGACGGGGTTATTCTATGGCTACACCTTC
-	TRBV4-3	TRBJ2-3	CASSRRSTDTQYF	TGCGCCAGCAGCCGAAGGAGCACAGATACGCAGTATTTT
-	TRBV7-9	TRBJ1-5	CASRPNVKSNQPQHF	TGTGCCAGCAGACCTAATGTTAAGAGCAATCAGCCCCAGCATTTT
-	TRBV2	TRBJ1-1	CASSLTGTYGEAFF	TGTGCCAGCAGCCTGACAGGAACCTACGGGGAGGCTTTCTTT
TRBD1	TRBV7-6	TRBJ1-2	CASSRGTGGNYGYTF	TGTGCCAGCAGCCGTGGGACAGGGGGGAACTATGGCTACACCTTC